One T cell receptor (beta chain) is described in this entry. Its target is not known. These data come from a study of T cells in localized non-small cell lung cancer. Notes on the study in general: The study linked higher blood T cell density to longer overall survival.

Measured with immunoSEQ multiplex PCR; TCRdb has only the in-frame clones, and not every one. The sample yields roughly 70,000 clones, 80% to 90% seen once. V lost 4 bases and J 0 bases, leaving 11 bases between the germline ends. This CDR3 contains 15 residues. From germline, CDR1 is SGDLS and CDR2 YYNGEE. The sample was peripheral blood, taken before any cancer treatment. The chain recombines TRBV9 with TRBJ1-3, with D unresolved. The sequence derives from a male donor older than 55 with stage III squamous cell lung carcinoma. CDR3 region: CASSSGALSGNTIYF. DNA for the CDR3: TGTGCCAGCAGCTCAGGCGCGCTCTCTGGAAACACCATATATTTT.